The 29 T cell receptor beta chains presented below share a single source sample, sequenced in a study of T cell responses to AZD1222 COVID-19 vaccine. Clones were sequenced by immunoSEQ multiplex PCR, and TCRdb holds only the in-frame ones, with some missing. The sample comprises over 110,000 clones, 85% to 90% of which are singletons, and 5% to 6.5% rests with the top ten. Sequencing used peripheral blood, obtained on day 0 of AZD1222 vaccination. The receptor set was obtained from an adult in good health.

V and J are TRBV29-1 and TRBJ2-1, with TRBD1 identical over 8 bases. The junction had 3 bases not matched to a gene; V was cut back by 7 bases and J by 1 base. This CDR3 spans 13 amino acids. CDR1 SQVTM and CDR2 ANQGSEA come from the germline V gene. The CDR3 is CSATGGSYNEQFF. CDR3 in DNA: TGCAGCGCCACAGGGGGATCCTACAATGAGCAGTTCTTC.

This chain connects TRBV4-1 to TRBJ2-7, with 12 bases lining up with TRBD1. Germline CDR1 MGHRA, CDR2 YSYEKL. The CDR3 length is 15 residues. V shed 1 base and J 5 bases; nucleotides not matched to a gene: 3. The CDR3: CASSQAWDRGHEQYF. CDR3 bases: TGCGCCAGCAGCCAAGCATGGGACAGGGGGCACGAGCAGTACTTC.

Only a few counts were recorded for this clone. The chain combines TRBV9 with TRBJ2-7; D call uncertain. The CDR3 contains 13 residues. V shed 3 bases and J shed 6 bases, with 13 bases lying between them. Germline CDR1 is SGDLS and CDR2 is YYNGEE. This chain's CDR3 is CASSARLSGEQYF. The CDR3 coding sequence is TGTGCCAGCAGCGCCCGATTGTCGGGCGAGCAGTACTTC.

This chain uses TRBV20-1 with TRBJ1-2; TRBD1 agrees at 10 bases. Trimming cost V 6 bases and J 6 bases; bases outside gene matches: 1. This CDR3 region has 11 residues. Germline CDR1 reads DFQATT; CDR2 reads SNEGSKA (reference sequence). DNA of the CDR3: TGCAGTGCCGGGACAGGGGATGGCTACACCTTC. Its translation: CSAGTGDGYTF.

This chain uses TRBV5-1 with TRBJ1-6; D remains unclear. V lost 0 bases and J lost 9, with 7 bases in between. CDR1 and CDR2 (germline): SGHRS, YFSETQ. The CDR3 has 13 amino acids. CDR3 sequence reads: CASSLEVGSPLHF. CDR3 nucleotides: TGCGCCAGCAGCTTGGAAGTTGGTTCACCCCTCCACTTT.

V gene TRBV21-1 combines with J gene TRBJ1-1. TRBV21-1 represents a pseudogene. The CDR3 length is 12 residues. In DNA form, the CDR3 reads TGTGCCAGCAGCCATGACAACACTGAAGCTTTCTTT. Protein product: CASSHDNTEAFF.

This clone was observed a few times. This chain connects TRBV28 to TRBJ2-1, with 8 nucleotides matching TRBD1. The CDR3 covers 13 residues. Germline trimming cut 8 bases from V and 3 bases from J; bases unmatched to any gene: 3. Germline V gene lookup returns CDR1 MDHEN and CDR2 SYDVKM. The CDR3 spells CASWTGNYNEQFF. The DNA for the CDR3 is TGTGCCAGCTGGACAGGGAACTACAATGAGCAGTTCTTC.

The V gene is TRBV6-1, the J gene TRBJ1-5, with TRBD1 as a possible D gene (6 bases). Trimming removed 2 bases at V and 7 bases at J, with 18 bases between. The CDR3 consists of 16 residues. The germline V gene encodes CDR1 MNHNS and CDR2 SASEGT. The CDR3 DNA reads TGTGCCAGCAGTGAATCGGCAGGGATGGGACACCAGCCCCAGCATTTT. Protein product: CASSESAGMGHQPQHF.

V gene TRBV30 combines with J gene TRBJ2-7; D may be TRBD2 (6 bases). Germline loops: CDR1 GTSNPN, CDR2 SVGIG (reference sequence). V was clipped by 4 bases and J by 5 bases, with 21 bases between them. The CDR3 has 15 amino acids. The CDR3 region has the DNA TGTGCCTGGACTCTTGCGGGGACTCTCAACAACGAGCAGTACTTC. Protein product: CAWTLAGTLNNEQYF.

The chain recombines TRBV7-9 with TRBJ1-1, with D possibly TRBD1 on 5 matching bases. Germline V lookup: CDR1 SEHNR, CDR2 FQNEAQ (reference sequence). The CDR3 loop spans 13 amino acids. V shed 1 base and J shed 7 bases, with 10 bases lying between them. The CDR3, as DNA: TGTGCCAGCAGCTTAGTTAGGGACGGTGAAGCTTTCTTT. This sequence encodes CASSLVRDGEAFF.

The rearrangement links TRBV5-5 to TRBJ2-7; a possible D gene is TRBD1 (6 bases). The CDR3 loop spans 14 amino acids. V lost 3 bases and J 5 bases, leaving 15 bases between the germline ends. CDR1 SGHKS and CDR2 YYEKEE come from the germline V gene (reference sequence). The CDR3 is CASSWSHRDDEQYF. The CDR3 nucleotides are TGTGCCAGCAGCTGGTCCCACAGGGACGACGAGCAGTACTTC. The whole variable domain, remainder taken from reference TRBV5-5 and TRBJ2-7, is DAGVTQSPTHLIKTRGQQVTLRCSPISGHKSVSWYQQVLGQGPQFIFQYYEKEERGRGNFPDRFSARQFPNYSSELNVNALLLGDSALYLCASSWSHRDDEQYFGPGTRLTVT.

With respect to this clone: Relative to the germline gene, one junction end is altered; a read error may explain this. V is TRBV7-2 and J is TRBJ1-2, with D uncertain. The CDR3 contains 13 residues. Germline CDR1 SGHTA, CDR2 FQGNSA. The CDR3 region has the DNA TGTGCCAGCAGCCCAGGTACGGAGATTGGCCCCATCTTC. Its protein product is CASSPGTEIGPIF.

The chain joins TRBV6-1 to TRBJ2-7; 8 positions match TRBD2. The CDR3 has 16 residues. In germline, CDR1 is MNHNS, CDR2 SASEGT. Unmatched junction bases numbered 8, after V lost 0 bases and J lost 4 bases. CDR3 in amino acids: CASSEAQGLAGYEQYF. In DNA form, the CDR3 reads TGTGCCAGCAGTGAAGCCCAAGGACTAGCTGGGTACGAGCAGTACTTC.

The CDR3 is CASSAYGWGNTEAFF. Written as DNA, the CDR3 is TGCGCCAGCAGCGCGTACGGGTGGGGGAACACTGAAGCTTTCTTT. This chain connects TRBV5-1 to TRBJ1-1; D unclear. Between the trimmed V and J ends, which lost 4 bases and 1 base, there was a span of 14 bases. Per the germline V gene, CDR1 is SGHRS and CDR2 is YFSETQ. The CDR3 has 15 amino acids.

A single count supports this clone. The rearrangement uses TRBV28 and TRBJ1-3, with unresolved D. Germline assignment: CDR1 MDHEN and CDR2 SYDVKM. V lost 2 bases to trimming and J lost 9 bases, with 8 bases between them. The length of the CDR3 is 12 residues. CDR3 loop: CASSLTGITIYF. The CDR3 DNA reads TGTGCCAGCAGTTTAACGGGGATCACCATATATTTT.

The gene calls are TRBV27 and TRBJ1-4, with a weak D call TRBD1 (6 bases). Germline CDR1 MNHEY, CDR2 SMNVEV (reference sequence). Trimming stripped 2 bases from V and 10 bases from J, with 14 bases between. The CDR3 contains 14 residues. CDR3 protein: CASSLDLGAGKLFF. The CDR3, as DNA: TGTGCCAGCAGTTTAGATTTGGGGGCCGGAAAACTGTTTTTT.

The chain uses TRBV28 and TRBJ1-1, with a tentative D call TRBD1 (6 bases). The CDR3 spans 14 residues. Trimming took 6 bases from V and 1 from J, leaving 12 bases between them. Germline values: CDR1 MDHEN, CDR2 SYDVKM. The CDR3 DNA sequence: TGTGCCAGCAGGGCTAACAGGGAGAACACTGAAGCTTTCTTT. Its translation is CASRANRENTEAFF. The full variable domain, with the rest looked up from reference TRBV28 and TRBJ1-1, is DVKVTQSSRYLVKRTGEKVFLECVQDMDHENMFWYRQDPGLGLRLIYFSYDVKMKEKGDIPEGYSVSREKKERFSLILESASTNQTSMYLCASRANRENTEAFFGQGTRLTVV.

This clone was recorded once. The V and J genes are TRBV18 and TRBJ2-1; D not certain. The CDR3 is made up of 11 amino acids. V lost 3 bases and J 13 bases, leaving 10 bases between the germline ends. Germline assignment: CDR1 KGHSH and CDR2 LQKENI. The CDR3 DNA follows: TGTGCCAGCTCACCGCAGTCGGCCCAGTTCTTC. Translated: CASSPQSAQFF.

The CDR3 DNA is TGTGCCAGCAGTTACTATGCGGGTATAGGAGGAGAAAAACTGTTTTTT. It yields the protein CASSYYAGIGGEKLFF. The rearrangement links TRBV6-2 or TRBV6-3 to TRBJ1-4; no reliable D call. The germline V gene has CDR1 MNHEY and CDR2 SVGEGT. The CDR3 is 16 residues long. V lost 1 base and J lost 8, with 17 bases in between.

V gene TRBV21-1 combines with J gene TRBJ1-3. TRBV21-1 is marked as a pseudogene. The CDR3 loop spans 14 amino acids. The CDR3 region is CASIVRDRGNTIYF. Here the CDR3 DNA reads TGTGCCAGCATAGTAAGGGACCGTGGAAACACCATATATTTT.

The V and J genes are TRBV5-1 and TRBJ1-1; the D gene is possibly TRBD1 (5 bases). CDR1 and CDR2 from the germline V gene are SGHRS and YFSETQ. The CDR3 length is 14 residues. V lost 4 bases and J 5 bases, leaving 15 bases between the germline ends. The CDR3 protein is CASSGTNGLTEAFF. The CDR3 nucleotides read TGCGCCAGCAGCGGGACGAACGGGTTGACTGAAGCTTTCTTT.

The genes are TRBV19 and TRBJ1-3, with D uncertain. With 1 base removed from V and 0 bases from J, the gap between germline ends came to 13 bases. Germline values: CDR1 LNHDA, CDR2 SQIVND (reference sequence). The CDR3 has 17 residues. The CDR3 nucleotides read TGTGCCAGTAGTATAGCCGCAAACTGGCCCTCTGGAAACACCATATATTTT. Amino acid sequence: CASSIAANWPSGNTIYF.

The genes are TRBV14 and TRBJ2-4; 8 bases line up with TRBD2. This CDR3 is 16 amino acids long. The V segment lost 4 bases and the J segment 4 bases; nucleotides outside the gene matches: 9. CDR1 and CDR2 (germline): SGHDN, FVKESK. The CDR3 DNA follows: TGTGCCAGCAGCCTGAATGTGGGACTAGGGAAAAACATTCAGTACTTC. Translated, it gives CASSLNVGLGKNIQYF.

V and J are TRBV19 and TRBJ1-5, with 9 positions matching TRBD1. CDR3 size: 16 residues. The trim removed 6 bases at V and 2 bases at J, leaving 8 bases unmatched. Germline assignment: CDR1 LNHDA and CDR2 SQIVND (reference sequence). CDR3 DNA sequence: TGTGCCAGTAGCTACAGGGGGCGGCGAGGCAATCAGCCCCAGCATTTT. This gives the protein CASSYRGRRGNQPQHF. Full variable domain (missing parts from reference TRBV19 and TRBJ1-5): DGGITQSPKYLFRKEGQNVTLSCEQNLNHDAMYWYRQDPGQGLRLIYYSQIVNDFQKGDIAEGYSVSREKKESFPLTVTSAQKNPTAFYLCASSYRGRRGNQPQHFGDGTRLSIL.

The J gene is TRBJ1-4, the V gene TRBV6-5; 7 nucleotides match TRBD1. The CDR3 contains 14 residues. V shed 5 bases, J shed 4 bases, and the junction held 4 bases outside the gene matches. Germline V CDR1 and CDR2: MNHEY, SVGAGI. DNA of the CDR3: TGTGCCAGCAGTAGGGACAGCCTTAATGAAAAACTGTTTTTT. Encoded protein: CASSRDSLNEKLFF.

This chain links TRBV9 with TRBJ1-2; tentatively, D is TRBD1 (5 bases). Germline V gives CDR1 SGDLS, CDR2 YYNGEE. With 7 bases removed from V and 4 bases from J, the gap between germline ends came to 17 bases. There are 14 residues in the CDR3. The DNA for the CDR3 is TGTGCCAGCGCCGAGGGAGGGGCTAGCTATGGCTACACCTTC. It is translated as CASAEGGASYGYTF.

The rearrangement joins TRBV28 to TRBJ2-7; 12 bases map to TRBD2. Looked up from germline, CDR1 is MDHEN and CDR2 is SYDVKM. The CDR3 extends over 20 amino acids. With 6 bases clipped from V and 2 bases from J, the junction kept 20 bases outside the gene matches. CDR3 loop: CASSKTDLAGGPVDAYEQYF. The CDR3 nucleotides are TGTGCCAGCAGCAAAACGGACCTAGCGGGAGGGCCTGTTGATGCCTACGAGCAGTACTTC.

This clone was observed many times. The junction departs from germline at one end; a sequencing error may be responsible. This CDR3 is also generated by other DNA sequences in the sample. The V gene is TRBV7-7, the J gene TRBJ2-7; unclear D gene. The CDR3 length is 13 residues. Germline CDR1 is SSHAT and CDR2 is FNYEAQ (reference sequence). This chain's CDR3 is CASSLKGSYEQYF. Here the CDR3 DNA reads TGTGCTAGCAGCTTAAAAGGCTCCTACGAGCAGTACTTC.

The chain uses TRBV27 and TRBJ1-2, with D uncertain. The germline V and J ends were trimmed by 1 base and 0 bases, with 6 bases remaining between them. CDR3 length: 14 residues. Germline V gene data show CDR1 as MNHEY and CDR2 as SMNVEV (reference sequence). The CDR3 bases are TGTGCCAGCAGTTTATTCCGGACTAACTATGGCTACACCTTC. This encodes CASSLFRTNYGYTF.